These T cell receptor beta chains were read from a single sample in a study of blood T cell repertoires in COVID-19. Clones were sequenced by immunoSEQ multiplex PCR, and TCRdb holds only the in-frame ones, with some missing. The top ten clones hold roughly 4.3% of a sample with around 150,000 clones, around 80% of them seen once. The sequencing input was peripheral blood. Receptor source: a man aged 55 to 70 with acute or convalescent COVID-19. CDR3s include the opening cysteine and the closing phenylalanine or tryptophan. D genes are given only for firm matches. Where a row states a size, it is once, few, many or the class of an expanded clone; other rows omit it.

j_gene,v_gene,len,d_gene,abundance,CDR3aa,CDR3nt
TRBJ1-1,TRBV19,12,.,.,CASSQGYTEAFF,TGTGCCAGTAGTCAGGGATATACTGAAGCTTTCTTT
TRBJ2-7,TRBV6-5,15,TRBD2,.,CASSTLAGGPREQYF,TGTGCCAGCAGTACCCTAGCGGGAGGGCCGCGGGAGCAGTACTTC
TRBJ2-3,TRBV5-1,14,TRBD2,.,CASTIAGYTDTQYF,TGCGCCAGCACCATAGCGGGATACACAGATACGCAGTATTTT
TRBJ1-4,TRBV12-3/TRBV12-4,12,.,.,CASSGVYEKLFF,TGTGCCAGCAGCGGGGTCTATGAAAAACTGTTTTTT
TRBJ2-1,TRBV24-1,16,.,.,CATSDPLAGPSNEQFF,TGTGCCACCAGTGACCCACTGGCGGGGCCCAGCAATGAGCAGTTCTTC
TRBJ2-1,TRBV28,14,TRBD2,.,CASSSPRGRNEQFF,TGTGCCAGCAGTTCCCCCCGCGGGAGGAATGAGCAGTTCTTC
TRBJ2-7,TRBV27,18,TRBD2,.,CASSFRGLAGGISYEQYF,TGTGCCAGCAGTTTTAGGGGACTAGCGGGAGGCATCTCCTACGAGCAGTACTTC
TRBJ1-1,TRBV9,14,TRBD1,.,CASSTQGVNTEAFF,TGTGCCAGCAGCACACAGGGGGTAAACACTGAAGCTTTCTTT
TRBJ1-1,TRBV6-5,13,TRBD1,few,CASSLRQGIQAFF,TGTGCCAGCAGTCTTAGACAGGGGATACAAGCTTTCTTT
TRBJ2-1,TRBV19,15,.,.,CASSIDAGRYNEQFF,TGTGCCAGTAGTATTGACGCGGGACGATACAATGAGCAGTTCTTC
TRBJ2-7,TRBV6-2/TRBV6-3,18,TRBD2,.,CASSNGASGPYPVYEQYF,TGTGCCAGCAGTAACGGGGCTAGCGGCCCTTATCCTGTATACGAGCAGTACTTC
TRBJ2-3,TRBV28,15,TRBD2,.,CASRGTSGWTSPQYF,TGTGCCAGCAGGGGGACTAGCGGGTGGACGTCGCCGCAGTATTTT